The rows below give T cell receptor beta chains drawn from one sample of a study of T-cell memory formation after mild COVID-19. A single record per CDR3 protein comes from TCRdb applying MiXCR to the 5' RACE reads. The data show 350,000 to 400,000 distinct CDR3 sequences, about an eighth seen once. Specimen: PBMCs or a T cell subset sorted from them (not recorded which). The receptors shown here come from a man younger than 35 who had mild COVID-19 (a few samples of this study predate the infection). Cell type and time point are not known. The CDR3 runs from the conserved cysteine through the conserved F or W. D genes are given only for firm matches. Rows give clone size only sometimes, using once, few, many, or a class for an expanded clone.

clone_size	d_call	v_call	j_call	cdr3_nt	cdr3_aa
few	.	TRBV20-1	TRBJ2-3	TGCAGTGCTAGAGCTCTAGAAGTGAGCGTCTATCCCACAGATACGCAGTATTTT	CSARALEVSVYPTDTQYF
many	.	TRBV7-9	TRBJ1-4	TGTGCCAGCAGCTTAGTGGTCCCAGATCCTTTACACCTTGCAACTAATGAAAAACTGTTTTTT	CASSLVVPDPLHLATNEKLFF
.	TRBD1	TRBV20-1	TRBJ2-5	TGCAGTGCTCCCGGGACAGGCATACAAGAGACCCAGTACTTC	CSAPGTGIQETQYF
few	TRBD1	TRBV12-3/TRBV12-4	TRBJ1-2	TGTGCCAGCAGTATCGGACAGGACTATGGCTACACCTTC	CASSIGQDYGYTF
.	.	TRBV19	TRBJ2-6	TGTGCCAGTAGTATCCAGTTCTCTGGGGCCAACGTCCTGACTTTC	CASSIQFSGANVLTF
few	.	TRBV4-3	TRBJ2-5	TGCGCCAGCAGCCAAGATACACTCGTGTCGGGAGAGACCCAGTACTTC	CASSQDTLVSGETQYF
.	TRBD1	TRBV12-3/TRBV12-4	TRBJ2-1	TGTGCCAGCATTAGGGGGCGCGGGTCGGATGAGCAGTTCTTC	CASIRGRGSDEQFF
.	TRBD2	TRBV4-2	TRBJ2-1	TGTGCCAGCAGCCAAGCCCTAGCGGGGGCTGAGCAGTTCTTC	CASSQALAGAEQFF
few	TRBD1	TRBV5-5	TRBJ2-5	TGTGCCAGCAGCTTCCTAGGGGGCCGAGGAGAGACCCAGTACTTC	CASSFLGGRGETQYF
.	.	TRBV20-1	TRBJ2-5	TGCAGTGCTAGAGGGCCAGGGGCCGACCCAGAGACCCAGTACTTC	CSARGPGADPETQYF
.	.	TRBV4-3	TRBJ1-4	TGCGCCAGCAGTCCTCGGGGCCATAATGAAAAACTGTTTTTT	CASSPRGHNEKLFF
few	.	TRBV24-1	TRBJ2-6	TGTGCCGCCGCGCCAGCCGGGGCCAACGTCCTGACTTTC	CAAAPAGANVLTF
many	.	TRBV5-1	TRBJ2-1	TGTGCCAGCAGCCCCGGGACCTACAATGAGCAGTTCTTC	CASSPGTYNEQFF
many	.	TRBV15	TRBJ1-5	TGTGCCACCAGCAGAGGGGGACGGCCCCAGCATTTT	CATSRGGRPQHF
.	.	TRBV11-2	TRBJ2-7	TGTGCCAGCAGCCAAGGAGCGGGACAGCTCTACGAGCAGTACTTC	CASSQGAGQLYEQYF
few	.	TRBV5-1	TRBJ1-4	TGCGCCAGCAGCTTCGGGGTGGAGGAAAAACTGTTTTTT	CASSFGVEEKLFF
many	.	TRBV7-2	TRBJ1-1	TGTGCCAGCAGCATGGATCCCGGGAACACTGAAGCTTTCTTT	CASSMDPGNTEAFF
few	TRBD1	TRBV6-5	TRBJ2-1	TGTGCCAGCAGTTACTCGGTCGGGGACAGGGCTTACAATGAGCAGTTCTTC	CASSYSVGDRAYNEQFF
few	.	TRBV7-2	TRBJ2-1	TGTGCCAGCAGCACCTATAACAATGAGCAGTTCTTC	CASSTYNNEQFF
.	.	TRBV28	TRBJ1-4	TGTGCCAGCAGTTCCCCGGCAGCAACTAATGAAAAACTGTTTTTT	CASSSPAATNEKLFF
.	TRBD1	TRBV28	TRBJ1-5	TGTGCCAGCAGTCGCCTCCATTACAGGGGGCGAGTGGGTAGCAATCAGCCCCAGCATTTT	CASSRLHYRGRVGSNQPQHF
.	TRBD2	TRBV4-1	TRBJ2-1	TGCGCCAGCAGCCAAGAGCGGGGGGGCTTTAGTGAGCAGTTCTTC	CASSQERGGFSEQFF
few	.	TRBV11-1	TRBJ1-2	TGTGCCAGCAGCTTAGTAGGGGCTGGCTACACCTTC	CASSLVGAGYTF
.	TRBD1	TRBV19	TRBJ1-1	TGTGCCAGTAGTATCCACAGGGGGCGGGACATGAACACTGAAGCTTTCTTT	CASSIHRGRDMNTEAFF
.	.	TRBV15	TRBJ2-3	TGTGCCACCAGCCCCAGAGGAGATACGCAGTATTTT	CATSPRGDTQYF
few	.	TRBV7-2	TRBJ2-7	TGTGCCAGCAGCTTAGGGCTCACACCAAAGGGATCGGCCTACGAGCAGTACTTC	CASSLGLTPKGSAYEQYF
many	.	TRBV10-3	TRBJ2-1	TGTGCCACTTCAGGGCTGGGGTACAATGAGCAGTTCTTC	CATSGLGYNEQFF
few	.	TRBV28	TRBJ2-4	TGTGCCAGCAGACCCCACGCGGTACCTGGAAACATTCAGTACTTC	CASRPHAVPGNIQYF
.	.	TRBV5-6	TRBJ2-2	TGTGCCAGCAGCCCCAGGTTTACCGGGGAGCTGTTTTTT	CASSPRFTGELFF
.	.	TRBV4-1	TRBJ1-5	TGCGCCAGCAGCCAAGTTCGCAGTGGGAGCAATCAGCCCCAGCATTTT	CASSQVRSGSNQPQHF
many	.	TRBV5-1	TRBJ1-1	TGCGCCAGCAGTGACAGGCTGAACACTGAAGCTTTCTTT	CASSDRLNTEAFF
few	TRBD2	TRBV10-3	TRBJ2-5	TGTGCCATCAGCCTTAGCGGGGGGGAGACCCAGTACTTC	CAISLSGGETQYF
.	TRBD1	TRBV7-3	TRBJ1-1	TGTGCCAGCAGGGGACAGGACTACACTGAAGCTTTCTTT	CASRGQDYTEAFF
.	.	TRBV5-6	TRBJ1-5	TGTGCCAGCAGCCCGATGGGGCTCGCCAATCAGCCCCAGCATTTT	CASSPMGLANQPQHF
few	.	TRBV18	TRBJ2-7	TGTGCCAGCTCACCACCGGGGACCGGCGAGCAGTACTTC	CASSPPGTGEQYF
.	.	TRBV12-3/TRBV12-4	TRBJ2-1	TGTGCCAGCAGTTTAACGGGGTTTTCAGGGATGGAGCAGTTCTTC	CASSLTGFSGMEQFF
.	.	TRBV27	TRBJ2-2	TGTGCCAGCATGACCCTTGGTAACACCGGGGAGCTGTTTTTT	CASMTLGNTGELFF
.	.	TRBV5-1	TRBJ1-1	TGCGCCAGCAGCTTGGTGGCGGGGGAGAACACTGAAGCTTTCTTT	CASSLVAGENTEAFF
.	.	TRBV19	TRBJ2-1	TGTGCCAGTATTAGTGTCGGGAATCGGAATGAGCAGTTCTTC	CASISVGNRNEQFF
few	TRBD2	TRBV27	TRBJ2-5	TGTGCCAGCAGTTCGTGGACTAGCGGGGGGGAAGAGACCCAGTACTTC	CASSSWTSGGEETQYF
many	TRBD1	TRBV4-3	TRBJ2-7	TGCGCCAGCAGCCAGGGGACAGGCTACGAGCAGTACTTC	CASSQGTGYEQYF
.	TRBD1	TRBV18	TRBJ1-2	TGTGCCAGCTCGCAACAGGGGGCGAACTATGGCTACACCTTC	CASSQQGANYGYTF
few	TRBD2	TRBV5-1	TRBJ2-1	TGCGCCAGCAGCTCCCAGGGACTAGCCTACAATGAGCAGTTCTTC	CASSSQGLAYNEQFF
.	TRBD2	TRBV7-6	TRBJ2-1	TGTGCCAGCAGCGCACGTACTAGCGGGGCCTACAATGAGCAGTTCTTC	CASSARTSGAYNEQFF
.	TRBD2	TRBV5-4	TRBJ2-2	TGTGCCAGCAGCTCCTACGGGGGCAGCGGGGGGGCGAGCGGGGAGCTGTTTTTT	CASSSYGGSGGASGELFF
.	.	TRBV2	TRBJ2-2	TGTTCCAGCAGTTATCGGGGGACCGGGGAGCTGTTTTTT	CSSSYRGTGELFF
.	TRBD1	TRBV6-2/TRBV6-3	TRBJ2-5	TGTGCCAGCAGTATCCACCGGGACAGGGGGCGGCAAGAGACCCAGTACTTC	CASSIHRDRGRQETQYF
few	TRBD1	TRBV7-2	TRBJ1-2	TGTGCCAGCAGAGCGGACAGGGGGCGAGGCTACACCTTC	CASRADRGRGYTF
few	.	TRBV5-6	TRBJ1-2	TGTGCCAGCAGCCCTCCGCGGTCCTATGGCTACACCTTC	CASSPPRSYGYTF
few	TRBD1	TRBV25-1	TRBJ2-5	TGTGCCAGCAGTTTAACAGGGGCCGAGACCCAGTACTTC	CASSLTGAETQYF
few	TRBD1	TRBV20-1	TRBJ1-1	TGCAGTGCTAGCCCCTTGGGACAGGGGGTTTATCGGAACACTGAAGCTTTCTTT	CSASPLGQGVYRNTEAFF
many	TRBD1	TRBV5-5	TRBJ2-7	TGTGCCAGCAGTTCGGGACAGACCCTCTACGAGCAGTACTTC	CASSSGQTLYEQYF
.	.	TRBV11-2	TRBJ2-7	TGTGCCAGCACATGGGCGACCAGCTCCTACGAGCAGTACTTC	CASTWATSSYEQYF
.	TRBD2	TRBV20-1	TRBJ2-1	TGCAGTATTAGCGGGGGGGCCCCCTACAATGAGCAGTTCTTC	CSISGGAPYNEQFF
.	.	TRBV5-1	TRBJ2-3	TGCGCCAGCAGCTTGAACTCAGTGGATACGCAGTATTTT	CASSLNSVDTQYF
few	TRBD2	TRBV4-2	TRBJ2-2	TGTGCCAGCAGCCAAGTTCCCGTCACTAGCGGGGGGGGCACCGGGGAGCTGTTTTTT	CASSQVPVTSGGGTGELFF
.	.	TRBV3-1	TRBJ2-7	TGTGCCAGCAGCCGGACCGATTCCTACGAGCAGTACTTC	CASSRTDSYEQYF
few	.	TRBV19	TRBJ1-5	TGTGCCAGTAGTATCCGATTGCCCTCCCTAGACAATCAGCCCCAGCATTTT	CASSIRLPSLDNQPQHF
.	.	TRBV6-2/TRBV6-3	TRBJ2-4	TGTGCCAACCTAGGAAACATTCAGTACTTC	CANLGNIQYF
many	.	TRBV6-2/TRBV6-3	TRBJ2-1	TGTGCCAGCACGATGCGTAATAGCAATGAGCAGTTCTTC	CASTMRNSNEQFF